The entry below gives a single T cell receptor (beta chain) sequence along with its context. This record belongs to a study of blood T cell repertoires in COVID-19. Study at large: The study drew acute and convalescent COVID-19 samples from the United States, Italy and Spain. T cells, B-cell-depleted T cells, or PBMCs supplied cDNA or gDNA.

The CDR3 has 15 residues. V lost 0 bases to trimming and J lost 4 bases; unmatched junction nucleotides: 5. Source study methods: Amplification from reference gene primers served as the basis for estimated nucleated cell counts. Assay: immunoSEQ multiplex PCR; the TCRdb copy retains only in-frame clones and omits some. V and J calls and clone size follow that table, whereas D and trimming were derived from the DNA. The sample has around 63,000 clones, nearly 90% seen once. The clonotype originates from a man in his fifties with active COVID-19. V is TRBV5-3 and J is TRBJ1-1; 8 nucleotides match TRBD1. TRBV5-3 is labeled an ORF, and its function is uncertain. The sequencing input was peripheral blood. The CDR3 protein is CARSLDTGGSTEAFF. CDR3 DNA: TGTGCCAGAAGCTTGGATACAGGGGGGAGCACTGAAGCTTTCTTT.